This T cell receptor (beta chain) was sequenced for a study of OX40 agonist ivuxolimab in advanced cancers. Whole-study results and caveats: No antigen was identified for the clonally expanded peripheral T cells.

The CDR3 runs 17 residues. The germline gives CDR1 PRHDT, CDR2 FYEKMQ (reference sequence). The V end was cut by 5 bases, the J end by 4 bases, with 23 bases between. Sequencing was performed with immunoSEQ multiplex PCR; in TCRdb, only in-frame clones are kept and a portion is missing. Altogether about 51,000 clones are present, about 80% being singletons, with the ten largest covering just over 3%. On this clone: What it binds is unknown.

The source of this sequence is an adult with an advanced solid tumor such as melanoma, head and neck, liver or kidney cancer. This chain joins TRBV13 and TRBJ1-2, with D perhaps matching TRBD1 (6 bases). Sample: CD4+ or CD8+ T cells sorted from blood, taken in a trial of the OX40 agonist ivuxolimab. CDR3 in DNA: TGTGCCAGCAGCGCGCCTTATAGGACAGACAACATCTATGGCTACACCTTC. This gives the protein CASSAPYRTDNIYGYTF.